The 5 T cell receptor beta chains in this list originate from one sample, sequenced in a study of immune heterogeneity within non-small cell lung tumors. Template input, which was bulk tumor genomic DNA, totaled around 660 ng per sample. In surgery, several biopsies were collected from each primary tumor at widely spaced sites. Patients underwent curative surgery for non-small cell lung cancer (untreated and newly diagnosed). CDR3 of TCR beta was amplified by multiplex PCR that used 32 V and 13 J primers. A single record per CDR3 protein comes from TCRdb applying MiXCR to the multiplex PCR reads. The sample shows 8,000 to 13,000 distinct CDR3 sequences, roughly 17% of them seen only once. Sequences were obtained from lung tumor tissue. The receptors were sampled from a man aged 35 to 55 with non-small cell lung cancer.

By sample share, this clonotype is medium-sized. The chain is built from TRBV11-2 and TRBJ2-1, with D possibly TRBD1 on 7 matching bases. Per the germline V gene, CDR1 is SGHAT and CDR2 is FQNNGV. Trimming pared 4 bases from V and 7 bases from J, leaving 14 bases between. This CDR3 is built from 14 residues. CDR3 amino acids: CASSYGGGRNEQFF. The CDR3 DNA sequence: TGTGCCAGCAGCTACGGAGGGGGCCGGAATGAGCAGTTCTTC.

The table lists this clonotype with many counts. The CDR3 here is CSARGAQVAHRHYGYTF. CDR3 bases: TGCAGTGCTAGAGGGGCACAGGTGGCCCATAGACACTATGGCTACACCTTC. V gene TRBV20-1 combines with J gene TRBJ1-2; D may be TRBD1 (5 bases). Between the trimmed V and J ends, which lost 1 base and 3 bases, there was a span of 21 bases. The germline V gene has CDR1 DFQATT and CDR2 SNEGSKA (reference sequence). The length of the CDR3 is 17 residues.

This clonotype is categorized as medium-sized (0.01 to 0.1%). The chain has TRBV6-2 or TRBV6-3 and TRBJ2-7, with TRBD1 matching over 10 bases. Unmatched junction bases numbered 20, after V lost 6 bases and J lost 6 bases. Germline CDR1 and CDR2: MNHEY and SVGEGT. The CDR3 spans 18 residues. The CDR3 here is CASSGTGAALGLPREQYF. CDR3 DNA sequence: TGTGCCAGCAGCGGGACAGGGGCCGCCCTGGGCCTCCCACGCGAGCAGTACTTC.

This clonotype has a count of ten or more. V is TRBV4-1 and J is TRBJ2-1; possibly TRBD2 for D (5 bases). The CDR3 has 17 residues. The V gene lost 4 bases and the J gene lost 5 bases, with 21 bases spanning the gap. Looked up from germline, CDR1 is MGHRA and CDR2 is YSYEKL. Here the CDR3 DNA reads TGCGCCAGCAGCCTCCTGGTTGAGACTATCAACGACAATGAGCAGTTCTTC. Amino acids: CASSLLVETINDNEQFF.

This clonotype was found many times. This chain joins TRBV25-1 and TRBJ2-7; 7 bases are a match to TRBD1. V lost 4 bases to trimming and J lost 3 bases; unmatched junction nucleotides: 12. Germline CDR1 is MGHDK and CDR2 is SYGVNS. The length of the CDR3 is 16 residues. In DNA form, the CDR3 reads TGTGCCAGCAGTGGGGACAGAGACGGGACCAGCTACGAGCAGTACTTC. This sequence encodes CASSGDRDGTSYEQYF.